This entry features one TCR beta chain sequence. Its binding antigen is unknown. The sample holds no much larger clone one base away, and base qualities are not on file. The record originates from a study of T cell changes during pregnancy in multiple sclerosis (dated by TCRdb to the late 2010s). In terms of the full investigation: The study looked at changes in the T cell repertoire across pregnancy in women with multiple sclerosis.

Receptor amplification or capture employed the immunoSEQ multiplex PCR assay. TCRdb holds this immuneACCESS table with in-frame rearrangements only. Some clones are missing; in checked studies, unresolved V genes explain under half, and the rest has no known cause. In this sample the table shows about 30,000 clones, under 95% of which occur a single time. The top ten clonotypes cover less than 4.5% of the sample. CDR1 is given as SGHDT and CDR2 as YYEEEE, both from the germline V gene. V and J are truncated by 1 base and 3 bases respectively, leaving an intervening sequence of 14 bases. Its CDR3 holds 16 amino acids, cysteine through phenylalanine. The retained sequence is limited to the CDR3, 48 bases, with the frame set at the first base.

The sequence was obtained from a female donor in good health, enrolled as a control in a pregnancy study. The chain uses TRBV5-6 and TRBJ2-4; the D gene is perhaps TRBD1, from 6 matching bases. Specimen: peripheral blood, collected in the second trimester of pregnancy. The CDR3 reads CASSLKAGVGKNIQYF. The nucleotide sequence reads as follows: TGTGCCAGCAGCTTGAAAGCAGGGGTCGGCAAAAACATTCAGTACTTC.